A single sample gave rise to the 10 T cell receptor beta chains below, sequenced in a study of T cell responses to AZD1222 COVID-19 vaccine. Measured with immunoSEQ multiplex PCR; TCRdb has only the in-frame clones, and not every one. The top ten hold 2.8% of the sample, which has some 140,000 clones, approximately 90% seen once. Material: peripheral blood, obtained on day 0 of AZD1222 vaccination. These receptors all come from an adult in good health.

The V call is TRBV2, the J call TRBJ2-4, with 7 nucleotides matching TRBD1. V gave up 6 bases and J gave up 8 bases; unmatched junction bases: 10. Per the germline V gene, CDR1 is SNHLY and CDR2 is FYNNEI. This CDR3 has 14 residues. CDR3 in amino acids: CASRRDREWDIQYF. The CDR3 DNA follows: TGTGCCAGCAGGCGTGACAGGGAGTGGGACATTCAGTACTTC.

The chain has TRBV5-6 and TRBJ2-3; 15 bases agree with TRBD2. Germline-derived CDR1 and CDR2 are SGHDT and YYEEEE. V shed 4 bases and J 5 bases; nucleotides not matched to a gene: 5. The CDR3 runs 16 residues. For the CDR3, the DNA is TGTGCCAGCAGCCCCGGACTAGCGGGGGGGGGAGATACGCAGTATTTT. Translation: CASSPGLAGGGDTQYF.

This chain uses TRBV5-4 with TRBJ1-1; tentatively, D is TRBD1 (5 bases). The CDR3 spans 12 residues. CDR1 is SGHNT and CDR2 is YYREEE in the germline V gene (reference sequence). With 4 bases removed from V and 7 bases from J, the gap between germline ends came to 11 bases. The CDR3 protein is CASSTGTFEAFF. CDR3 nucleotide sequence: TGTGCCAGCAGCACGGGGACCTTTGAAGCTTTCTTT.

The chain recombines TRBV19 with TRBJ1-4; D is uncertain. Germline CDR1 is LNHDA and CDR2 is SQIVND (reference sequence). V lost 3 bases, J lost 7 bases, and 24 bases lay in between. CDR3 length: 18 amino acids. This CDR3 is CASSMSRVAVSSIEKLFF. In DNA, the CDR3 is TGTGCCAGTAGTATGTCAAGAGTAGCGGTGTCTTCCATTGAAAAACTGTTTTTT. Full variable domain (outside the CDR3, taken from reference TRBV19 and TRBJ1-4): DGGITQSPKYLFRKEGQNVTLSCEQNLNHDAMYWYRQDPGQGLRLIYYSQIVNDFQKGDIAEGYSVSREKKESFPLTVTSAQKNPTAFYLCASSMSRVAVSSIEKLFFGSGTQLSVL.

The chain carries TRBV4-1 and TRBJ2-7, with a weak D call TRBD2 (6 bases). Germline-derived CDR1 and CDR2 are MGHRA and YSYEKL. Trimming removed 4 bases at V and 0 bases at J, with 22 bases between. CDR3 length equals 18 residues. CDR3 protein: CASSRGLTERELSYEQYF. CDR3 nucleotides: TGCGCCAGCAGCCGAGGACTAACAGAACGAGAACTCTCCTACGAGCAGTACTTC.

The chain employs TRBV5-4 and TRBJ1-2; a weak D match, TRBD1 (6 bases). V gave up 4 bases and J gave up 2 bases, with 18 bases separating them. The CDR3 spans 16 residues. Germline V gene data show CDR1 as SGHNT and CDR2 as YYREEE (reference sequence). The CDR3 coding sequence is TGTGCCAGCAGCCTGAGGGTCACAGGGCGGAACTATGGCTACACCTTC. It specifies CASSLRVTGRNYGYTF.

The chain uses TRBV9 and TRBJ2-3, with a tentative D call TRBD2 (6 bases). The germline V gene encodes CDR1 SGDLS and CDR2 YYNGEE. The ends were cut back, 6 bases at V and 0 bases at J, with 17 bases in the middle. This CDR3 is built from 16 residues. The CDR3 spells CASTQTGRQSTDTQYF. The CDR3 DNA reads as TGTGCCAGCACCCAAACGGGGAGGCAGAGCACAGATACGCAGTATTTT.

CDR3 DNA: TGCGCCAGCAGCGTTTTGCAGGGGGCCTCCTACGAGCAGTACTTC. This codes for CASSVLQGASYEQYF. The rearrangement uses TRBV5-1 and TRBJ2-7; TRBD1 matches at 8 bases. From germline, CDR1 is SGHRS and CDR2 YFSETQ. Losses at the gene ends were 4 bases for V and 0 bases for J; bases not matched to a gene: 6. The CDR3 runs to 15 residues.

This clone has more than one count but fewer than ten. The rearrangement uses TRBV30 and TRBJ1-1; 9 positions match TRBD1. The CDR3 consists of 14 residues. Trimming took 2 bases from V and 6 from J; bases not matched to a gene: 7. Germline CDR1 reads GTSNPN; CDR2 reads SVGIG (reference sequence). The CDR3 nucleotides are TGTGCCTGGAGTCCTCGGACAGGGGTTCCTGAAGCTTTCTTT. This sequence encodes CAWSPRTGVPEAFF.

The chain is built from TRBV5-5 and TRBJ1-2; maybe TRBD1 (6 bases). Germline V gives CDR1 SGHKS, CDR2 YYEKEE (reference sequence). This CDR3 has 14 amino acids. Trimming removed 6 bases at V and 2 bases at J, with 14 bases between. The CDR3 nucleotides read TGTGCCAGCACCCCGGGGGGGGGCAACTATGGCTACACCTTC. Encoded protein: CASTPGGGNYGYTF. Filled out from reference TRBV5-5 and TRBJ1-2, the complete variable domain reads DAGVTQSPTHLIKTRGQQVTLRCSPISGHKSVSWYQQVLGQGPQFIFQYYEKEERGRGNFPDRFSARQFPNYSSELNVNALLLGDSALYLCASTPGGGNYGYTFGSGTRLTVV.